This T cell receptor (beta chain) was recovered during a study of cytomegalovirus exposure and HLA in healthy donors. PCR amplification relied on 60 Vbeta primers (plus 13 Jbeta primers). Only in-frame clones appear in the TCRdb table, and some are missing; sequencing was by immunoSEQ multiplex PCR. The sample shows fewer than 350,000 clones, approximately 90% of them seen only once. V gave up 5 bases and J gave up 8 bases; unmatched junction bases: 4. Germline V gene data show CDR1 as MNHEY and CDR2 as SVGAGI. The CDR3 length is 14 residues. This TCR was sampled from a woman between 18 and 30 years old in good health and CMV-seronegative. The chain recombines TRBV6-5 with TRBJ1-6; TRBD1 matches 9 bases. Sequencing input: PBMCs. The CDR3 is CASSKGTGHSPLHF. The CDR3 DNA is TGTGCCAGCAGTAAAGGGACAGGGCATTCACCCCTCCACTTT.